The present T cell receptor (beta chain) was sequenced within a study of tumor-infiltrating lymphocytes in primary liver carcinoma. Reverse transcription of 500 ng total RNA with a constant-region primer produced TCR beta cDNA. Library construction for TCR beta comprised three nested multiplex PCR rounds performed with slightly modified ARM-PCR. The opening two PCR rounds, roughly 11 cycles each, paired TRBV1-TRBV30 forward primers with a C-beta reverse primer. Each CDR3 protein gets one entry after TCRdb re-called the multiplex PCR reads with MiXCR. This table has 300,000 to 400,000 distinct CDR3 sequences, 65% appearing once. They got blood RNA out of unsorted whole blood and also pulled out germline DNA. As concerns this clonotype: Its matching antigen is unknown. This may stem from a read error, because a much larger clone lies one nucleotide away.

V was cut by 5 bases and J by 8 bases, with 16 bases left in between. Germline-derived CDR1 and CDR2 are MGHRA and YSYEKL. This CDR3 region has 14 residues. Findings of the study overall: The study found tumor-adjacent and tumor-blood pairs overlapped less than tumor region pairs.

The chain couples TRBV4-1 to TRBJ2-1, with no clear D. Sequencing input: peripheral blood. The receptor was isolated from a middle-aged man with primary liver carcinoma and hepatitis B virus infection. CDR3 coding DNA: TGCGCCAGCAGCTTCCTTCCCGCTATCCATGAGCAGTTCTTC. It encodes CASSFLPAIHEQFF.